The TCR beta chain under discussion was sequenced for a study of T cells in Graves' hyperthyroidism and ophthalmopathy. Amplified regions were TCR beta CDR3 sequences from RNA transcripts. First-round RT-PCR of the TCR CDR3 relied on the HTBI primer set. TCRdb fed the multiplex PCR reads into MiXCR, producing one record per CDR3 protein. The sample includes 400,000 to 550,000 distinct CDR3 sequences, around a quarter of them seen just once. Patients showing uncontrolled infection, other autoimmune disease, pregnancy or lactation were ineligible. Diagnosis rested on symptoms, serum thyroxine and TRAb, thyroid ultrasound, and orbital computed tomography. This clonotype was counted between two and nine times. Sequencing input: blood. The TCR comes from a woman under 40 with Graves' ophthalmopathy.

CDR3 DNA: TGTGCCACCAGTGAACCCGGGACAGGGGCCTTTAAGCAGTACTTC. Protein sequence: CATSEPGTGAFKQYF. The rearrangement uses TRBV24-1 and TRBJ2-7; 10 bases map to TRBD1. The CDR3 consists of 15 residues. The ends lost 4 bases at V and 8 bases at J; junction bases unmatched: 10. The germline V gene has CDR1 KGHDR and CDR2 SFDVKD.